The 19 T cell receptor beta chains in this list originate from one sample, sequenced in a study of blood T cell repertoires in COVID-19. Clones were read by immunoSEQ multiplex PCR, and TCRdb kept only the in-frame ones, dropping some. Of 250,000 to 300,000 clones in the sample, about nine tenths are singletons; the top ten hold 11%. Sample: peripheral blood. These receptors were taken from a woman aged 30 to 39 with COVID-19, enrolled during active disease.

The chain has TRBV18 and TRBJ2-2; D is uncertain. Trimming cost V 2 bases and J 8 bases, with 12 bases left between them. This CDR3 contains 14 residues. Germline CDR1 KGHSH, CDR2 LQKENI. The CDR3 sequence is CASSPARVAGELFF. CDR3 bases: TGTGCCAGCTCACCAGCCCGGGTGGCAGGGGAGCTGTTTTTT.

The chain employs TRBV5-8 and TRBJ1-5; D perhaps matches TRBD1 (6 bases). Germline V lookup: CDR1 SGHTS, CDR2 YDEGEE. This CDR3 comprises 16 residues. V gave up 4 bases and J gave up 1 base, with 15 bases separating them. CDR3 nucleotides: TGTGCCAGCAGCCCTGGACAGATTATAAGCAATCAGCCCCAGCATTTT. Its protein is CASSPGQIISNQPQHF.

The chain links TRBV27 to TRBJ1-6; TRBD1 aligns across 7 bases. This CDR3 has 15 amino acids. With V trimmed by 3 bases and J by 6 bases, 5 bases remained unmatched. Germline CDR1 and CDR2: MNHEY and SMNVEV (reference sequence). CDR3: CASSLRPGGNSPLHF. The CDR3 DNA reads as TGTGCCAGCAGTTTGCGGCCAGGGGGTAATTCACCCCTCCACTTT.

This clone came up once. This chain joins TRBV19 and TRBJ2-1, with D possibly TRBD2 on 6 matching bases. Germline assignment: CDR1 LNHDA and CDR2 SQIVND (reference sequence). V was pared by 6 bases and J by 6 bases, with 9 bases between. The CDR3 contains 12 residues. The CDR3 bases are TGTGCCAGTAGGGAGGGGACCAATGAGCAGTTCTTC. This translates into CASREGTNEQFF.

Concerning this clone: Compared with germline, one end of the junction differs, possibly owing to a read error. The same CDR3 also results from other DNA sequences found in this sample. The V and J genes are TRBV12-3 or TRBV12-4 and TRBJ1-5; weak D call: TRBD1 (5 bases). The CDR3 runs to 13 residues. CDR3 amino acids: CASSFQGNQPQHF. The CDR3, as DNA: TGTGCCAGCAGTTTCCAGGGCAACCAGCCCCAGCATTTT.

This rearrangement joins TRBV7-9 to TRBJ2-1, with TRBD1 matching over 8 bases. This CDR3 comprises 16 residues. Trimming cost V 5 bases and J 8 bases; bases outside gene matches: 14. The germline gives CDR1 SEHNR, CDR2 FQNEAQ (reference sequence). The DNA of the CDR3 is TGTGCCAGCAGCGTTCTCAGGGGGCGGGCCGGCGATGAGCAGTTCTTC. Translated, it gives CASSVLRGRAGDEQFF.

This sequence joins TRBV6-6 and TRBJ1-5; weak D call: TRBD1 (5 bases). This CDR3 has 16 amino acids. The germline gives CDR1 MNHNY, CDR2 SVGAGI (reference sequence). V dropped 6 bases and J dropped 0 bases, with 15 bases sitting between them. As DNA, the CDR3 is TGTGCCAGCAGCATGGGGCTAACAAGTAGCAATCAGCCCCAGCATTTT. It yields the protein CASSMGLTSSNQPQHF.

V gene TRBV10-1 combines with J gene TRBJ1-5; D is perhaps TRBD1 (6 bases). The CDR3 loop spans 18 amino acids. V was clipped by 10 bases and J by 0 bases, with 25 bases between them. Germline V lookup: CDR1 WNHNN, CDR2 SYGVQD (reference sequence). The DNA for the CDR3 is TGCGCCACCAAACAACCCAGGGGACACTTGTATAGCAATCAGCCCCAGCATTTT. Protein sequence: CATKQPRGHLYSNQPQHF.

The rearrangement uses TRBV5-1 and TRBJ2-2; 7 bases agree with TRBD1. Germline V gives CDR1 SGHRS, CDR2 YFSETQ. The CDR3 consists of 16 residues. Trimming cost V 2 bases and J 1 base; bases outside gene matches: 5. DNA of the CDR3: TGCGCCAGCAGCTTCACAGGGGTCCTGAACACCGGGGAGCTGTTTTTT. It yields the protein CASSFTGVLNTGELFF.

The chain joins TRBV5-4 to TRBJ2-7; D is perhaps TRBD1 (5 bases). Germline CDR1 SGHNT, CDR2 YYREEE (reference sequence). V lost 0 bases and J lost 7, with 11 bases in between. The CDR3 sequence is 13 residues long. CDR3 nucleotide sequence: TGTGCCAGCAGCTTGGGGGGCGGTGTAGAGCAGTACTTC. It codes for CASSLGGGVEQYF.

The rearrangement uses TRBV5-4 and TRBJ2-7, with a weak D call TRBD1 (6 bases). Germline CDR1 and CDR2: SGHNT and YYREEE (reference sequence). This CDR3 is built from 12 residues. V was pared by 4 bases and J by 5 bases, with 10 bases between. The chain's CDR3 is CASSGQHDEQYF. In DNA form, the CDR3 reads TGTGCCAGCAGCGGACAGCACGACGAGCAGTACTTC.

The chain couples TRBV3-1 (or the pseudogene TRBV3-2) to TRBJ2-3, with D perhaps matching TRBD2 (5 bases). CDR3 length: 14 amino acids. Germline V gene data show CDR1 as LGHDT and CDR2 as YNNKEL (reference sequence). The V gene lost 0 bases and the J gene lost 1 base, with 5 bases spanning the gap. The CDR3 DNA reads TGTGCCAGCAGCCAAGACGGGGGCACAGATACGCAGTATTTT. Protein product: CASSQDGGTDTQYF.

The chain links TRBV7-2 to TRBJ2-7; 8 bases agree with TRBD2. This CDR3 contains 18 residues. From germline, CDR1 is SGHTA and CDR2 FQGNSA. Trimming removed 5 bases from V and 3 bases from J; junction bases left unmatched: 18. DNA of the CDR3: TGTGCCAGCAGCGCCTTTCGAGCGGGGGCCCAATCATTCTACGAGCAGTACTTC. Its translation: CASSAFRAGAQSFYEQYF.

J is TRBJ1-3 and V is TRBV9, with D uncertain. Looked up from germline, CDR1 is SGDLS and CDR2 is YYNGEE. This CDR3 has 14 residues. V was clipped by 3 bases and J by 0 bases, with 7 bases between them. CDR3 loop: CASSGLTSGNTIYF. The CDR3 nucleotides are TGTGCCAGCAGCGGACTGACCTCTGGAAACACCATATATTTT.

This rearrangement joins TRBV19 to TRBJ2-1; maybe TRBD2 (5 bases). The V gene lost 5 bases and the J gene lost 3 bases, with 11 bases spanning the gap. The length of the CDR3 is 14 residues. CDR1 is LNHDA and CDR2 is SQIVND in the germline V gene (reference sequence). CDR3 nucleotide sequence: TGTGCCAGTAGTCTCGGGAATAACTACAATGAGCAGTTCTTC. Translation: CASSLGNNYNEQFF. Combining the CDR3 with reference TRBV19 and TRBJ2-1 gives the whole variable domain DGGITQSPKYLFRKEGQNVTLSCEQNLNHDAMYWYRQDPGQGLRLIYYSQIVNDFQKGDIAEGYSVSREKKESFPLTVTSAQKNPTAFYLCASSLGNNYNEQFFGPGTRLTVL.

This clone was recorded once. CDR3 coding DNA: TGCGCCAGCAGCCCCTCTTGGGGCGGGGGGGCCTATGAGCAGTTCTTC. Its translation: CASSPSWGGGAYEQFF. The V gene is TRBV4-1, the J gene TRBJ2-1; 9 bases map to TRBD2. CDR3 length equals 16 residues. The V and J ends lost 4 bases and 8 bases, in that order; junction bases with no gene match: 12. Per germline, CDR1 MGHRA and CDR2 YSYEKL.

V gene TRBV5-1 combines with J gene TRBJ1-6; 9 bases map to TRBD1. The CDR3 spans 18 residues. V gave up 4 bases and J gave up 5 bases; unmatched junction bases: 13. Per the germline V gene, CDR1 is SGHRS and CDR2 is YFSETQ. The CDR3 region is CASSTRTGELSNNSPLHF. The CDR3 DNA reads TGCGCCAGCAGCACCAGGACAGGGGAGCTCTCTAATAATTCACCCCTCCACTTT.

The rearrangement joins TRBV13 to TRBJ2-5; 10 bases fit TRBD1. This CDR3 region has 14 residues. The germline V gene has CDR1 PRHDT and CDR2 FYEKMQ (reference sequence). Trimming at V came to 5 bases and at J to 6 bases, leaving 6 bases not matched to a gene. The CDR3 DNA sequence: TGTGCCAGCAGCGTCGGGACAGGGGCTCAGACCCAGTACTTC. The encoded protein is CASSVGTGAQTQYF.

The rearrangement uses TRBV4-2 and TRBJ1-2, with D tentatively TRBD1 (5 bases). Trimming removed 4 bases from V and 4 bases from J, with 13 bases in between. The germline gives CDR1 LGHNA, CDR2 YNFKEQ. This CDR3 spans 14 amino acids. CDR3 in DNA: TGTGCCAGCAGCCCGGACATCCCCACCTATGGCTACACCTTC. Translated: CASSPDIPTYGYTF.